Each of the 2 T cell receptor beta chains below was sequenced from the same sample in a study of blood T cell repertoires in COVID-19. This table comes from immunoSEQ multiplex PCR, and its TCRdb copy is limited to in-frame clones, with some not included. This sample has 200,000 to 250,000 clones, with under 90% found just once. The sequencing sample was made of PBMCs or T cells enriched from blood (not recorded which). These receptor sequences come from a woman aged 50 to 65 with acute COVID-19.

The chain links TRBV7-2 to TRBJ1-5, with 7 bases fitting TRBD1. Germline CDR1 SGHTA, CDR2 FQGNSA. The CDR3 has 16 amino acids. After removal of 4 bases from V and 2 bases from J, the junction contained 8 bases not matched to a gene. In DNA form, the CDR3 reads TGTGCCAGCAGCTCCGGGACAGTGCTTGGCAATCAGCCCCAGCATTTT. Translated: CASSSGTVLGNQPQHF.

The chain carries TRBV4-3 and TRBJ1-4; D not certain. V was pared by 1 base and J by 7 bases, with 13 bases between. The germline V gene encodes CDR1 LGHNA and CDR2 YSLEER. This CDR3 region has 15 residues. The CDR3: CASSQVVGVGEKLFF. The DNA of the CDR3 is TGCGCCAGCAGCCAAGTCGTCGGGGTTGGTGAAAAACTGTTTTTT.